This T cell receptor beta chain is drawn from a study of CD8+CD57+ T cells in acquired aplastic anemia. Germline V gene data show CDR1 as SNHLY and CDR2 as FYNNEI. Trimming removed 5 bases from V and 2 bases from J, with 10 bases in between. CDR3 length: 13 amino acids. Genomic DNA, the template, was used for profiling of the TCR beta VDJ and CDR3. MiXCR, run by TCRdb on the reads, gives a single entry per CDR3 protein. The sample shows 110,000 or so distinct CDR3 sequences, approximately 48% of them seen only once. The receptor was isolated from a human donor in good health, serving as a control. Material for sequencing was sorted CD4+, CD8+, or CD8+CD57+ T cells (not recorded which) from PBMCs. V is TRBV2 and J is TRBJ2-7, with D tentatively TRBD1 (6 bases). The CDR3 DNA sequence: TGTGCCAGCAGTAGGACAGTAACCTACGAGCAGTACTTC. Its protein is CASSRTVTYEQYF.